This entry lists 27 T cell receptor beta chains sequenced from one sample in a study of shared clonotypes between healthy human individuals. Sequencing used immunoSEQ multiplex PCR; TCRdb keeps in-frame clones, though not all of them. The sample lists 780,000 or so clones; about two thirds were seen once. Material: memory CD4+ T cells sorted from blood. Subset given: CD45RA-negative fraction. Receptors were obtained from a woman aged 25 to 39 in good health.

The CDR3 sequence: CASSIAKDRGYEQYF. CDR3 nucleotides: TGTGCCAGTAGTATAGCAAAGGACAGGGGCTACGAGCAGTACTTC. The chain uses TRBV19 and TRBJ2-7; 9 bases match TRBD1. CDR3 size: 15 residues. The V and J ends lost 1 base and 3 bases, in that order; junction bases with no gene match: 4. Looked up from germline, CDR1 is LNHDA and CDR2 is SQIVND (reference sequence).

About this clone itself: Other DNA variants within this sample encode the same CDR3. V usage is TRBV7-2 and J usage is TRBJ1-1; no reliable D call. This CDR3 spans 15 amino acids. In germline, CDR1 is SGHTA, CDR2 FQGNSA. V lost 1 base, J lost 5 bases, and 14 bases lay in between. Here the CDR3 reads CASSLGPGLRTEAFF. CDR3 nucleotide sequence: TGTGCCAGCAGCTTAGGACCTGGGCTTAGGACTGAAGCTTTCTTT.

This clone was found a few times. Other DNA sequences from this sample encode an identical CDR3 as well. The V call is TRBV27, the J call TRBJ1-3; the D is unclear. CDR3 length: 13 amino acids. Germline lookup yields CDR1 MNHEY and CDR2 SMNVEV (reference sequence). Trimming pared 5 bases from V and 4 bases from J, leaving 9 bases between. The CDR3 nucleotides are TGTGCCAGCAGTCCCTCTGGGGGAAACACCATATATTTT. Protein sequence: CASSPSGGNTIYF.

The gene calls are TRBV11-2 and TRBJ1-2; D possibly corresponds to TRBD1 (5 bases). Trimming stripped 5 bases from V and 3 bases from J, with 7 bases between. This CDR3 contains 12 residues. Germline lookup yields CDR1 SGHAT and CDR2 FQNNGV. The CDR3, as DNA: TGTGCCAGCAGCAGGGGAGACTATGGCTACACCTTC. Its translation is CASSRGDYGYTF.

The chain has TRBV6-6 and TRBJ2-5, with 8 bases lining up with TRBD2. The better agreement between TRBJ2-7 and the DNA end casts doubt on the J call. CDR3 length: 16 amino acids. Germline V gene lookup returns CDR1 MNHNY and CDR2 SVGAGI (reference sequence). CDR3 sequence: CASSSPNLAGAVEQYF. CDR3 nucleotide sequence: TGTGCCAGCAGTTCCCCTAACCTAGCGGGTGCCGTCGAGCAGTACTTC.

V and J are TRBV28 and TRBJ2-7, with 7 nucleotides matching TRBD1. The CDR3 is 12 residues long. Germline V gene lookup returns CDR1 MDHEN and CDR2 SYDVKM. In DNA, the CDR3 is TGTGCTTCTGGACAGGCGTCCTACGAGCAGTACTTC. Translating it yields CASGQASYEQYF. Full variable domain (rest looked up from reference TRBV28 and TRBJ2-7): DVKVTQSSRYLVKRTGEKVFLECVQDMDHENMFWYRQDPGLGLRLIYFSYDVKMKEKGDIPEGYSVSREKKERFSLILESASTNQTSMYLCASGQASYEQYFGPGTRLTVT.

The V and J genes are TRBV6-6 and TRBJ1-1, with D maybe TRBD1 (5 bases). V was pared by 5 bases and J by 1 base, with 17 bases between. This CDR3 has 16 amino acids. Looked up from germline, CDR1 is MNHNY and CDR2 is SVGAGI (reference sequence). DNA for the CDR3: TGTGCCAGCAGTGCCCGCCGCGAGGGGACGAACACTGAAGCTTTCTTT. The encoded protein is CASSARREGTNTEAFF.

The chain employs TRBV25-1 and TRBJ2-1; 11 bases are shared with TRBD1. The junction had 8 bases not matched to a gene; V was cut back by 8 bases and J by 5 bases. The germline gives CDR1 MGHDK, CDR2 SYGVNS. The CDR3 consists of 15 residues. The CDR3 sequence: CASLKGDRGDNEQFF. As DNA, the CDR3 is TGTGCCAGCTTGAAGGGGGACAGGGGGGACAATGAGCAGTTCTTC.

The J gene is TRBJ2-5, the V gene TRBV5-8, with D unresolved. Trimming left V 1 base short and J 4 bases short, with 8 bases between. Germline CDR1 is SGHTS and CDR2 is YDEGEE. This CDR3 spans 13 amino acids. CDR3 in amino acids: CASSLWGRETQYF. Here the CDR3 DNA reads TGTGCCAGCAGCTTGTGGGGAAGAGAGACCCAGTACTTC.

The chain employs TRBV27 and TRBJ2-3; tentatively, D is TRBD1 (6 bases). Per germline, CDR1 MNHEY and CDR2 SMNVEV (reference sequence). This CDR3 is built from 18 residues. Between the trimmed V and J ends, which lost 5 bases and 4 bases, there was a span of 25 bases. DNA for the CDR3: TGTGCCAGCAGTCCGCATAAACAGGGTTCGATAGGCGCAGATACGCAGTATTTT. This translates into CASSPHKQGSIGADTQYF.

The rearrangement joins TRBV14 to TRBJ2-2; the D call may be TRBD1 or TRBD2 (5 bases each). The V gene's germline CDR1 is SGHDN and CDR2 FVKESK. This CDR3 is built from 16 residues. V lost 4 bases to trimming and J lost 6 bases, with 18 bases between them. As DNA, the CDR3 is TGTGCCAGCAGCCCTTGGGGGTCCCAGCACGCCGGGGAGCTGTTTTTT. As protein: CASSPWGSQHAGELFF.

The chain is built from TRBV30 and TRBJ1-4, with D uncertain. This CDR3 is 14 amino acids long. CDR1 is GTSNPN, CDR2 SVGIG, per germline (reference sequence). Trimming removed 2 bases at V and 5 bases at J, with 12 bases between. This CDR3 reads CAWSSRSLNEKLFF. The CDR3 DNA reads as TGTGCCTGGAGTTCAAGGAGTTTGAATGAAAAACTGTTTTTT. Based on the CDR3 plus reference TRBV30 and TRBJ1-4, the full variable domain is SQTIHQWPATLVQPVGSPLSLECTVEGTSNPNLYWYRQAAGRGLQLLFYSVGIGQISSEVPQNLSASRPQDRQFILSSKKLLLSDSGFYLCAWSSRSLNEKLFFGSGTQLSVL.

The chain carries TRBV19 and TRBJ2-1; D is ambiguous. Germline V CDR1 and CDR2: LNHDA, SQIVND (reference sequence). This CDR3 has 13 amino acids. The V and J ends lost 4 bases and 7 bases respectively, with 11 bases between them. CDR3 protein: CASSRATANEQFF. The CDR3 DNA is TGTGCCAGTAGTAGGGCGACTGCTAATGAGCAGTTCTTC. The full variable domain, its missing parts supplied by reference TRBV19 and TRBJ2-1, is DGGITQSPKYLFRKEGQNVTLSCEQNLNHDAMYWYRQDPGQGLRLIYYSQIVNDFQKGDIAEGYSVSREKKESFPLTVTSAQKNPTAFYLCASSRATANEQFFGPGTRLTVL.

The rearrangement links TRBV30 to TRBJ1-1, with unresolved D. Germline V gives CDR1 GTSNPN, CDR2 SVGIG (reference sequence). The V gene lost 1 base and the J gene lost 1 base, with 7 bases spanning the gap. This CDR3 is 13 amino acids long. Here the CDR3 reads CAWSGGQNTEAFF. The CDR3 nucleotides are TGTGCCTGGAGTGGTGGCCAGAACACTGAAGCTTTCTTT.

There are a few counts of this clone. The J gene is TRBJ2-5, the V gene TRBV30; 10 positions agree with TRBD2. V lost 4 bases and J lost 3; bases outside the gene matches: 2. This CDR3 contains 13 residues. The V gene's germline CDR1 is GTSNPN and CDR2 SVGIG (reference sequence). The CDR3 nucleotides read TGTGCCTGGACCGGACTAGCGGAAGAGACCCAGTACTTC. This codes for CAWTGLAEETQYF.

J is TRBJ1-2 and V is TRBV27; 9 nucleotides line up with TRBD1. There are 15 residues in the CDR3. Germline V lookup: CDR1 MNHEY, CDR2 SMNVEV (reference sequence). Germline trimming cut 8 bases from V and 1 base from J; bases unmatched to any gene: 8. Here the CDR3 DNA reads TGTGCCAGCGGCGAGCGACAGGGGGGTAACTATGGCTACACCTTC. This translates into CASGERQGGNYGYTF.

The J gene is TRBJ1-1, the V gene TRBV27; 7 nucleotides agree with TRBD1. CDR1 and CDR2 from the germline V gene are MNHEY and SMNVEV (reference sequence). CDR3 length: 16 residues. Unmatched junction bases numbered 11, after V lost 2 bases and J lost 5 bases. CDR3 in DNA: TGTGCCAGCAGTTTAACCCCCAGACAGGGTTGGACTGAAGCTTTCTTT. Amino acids: CASSLTPRQGWTEAFF.

The gene calls are TRBV7-6 and TRBJ2-5; a possible D gene is TRBD2 (6 bases). Germline CDR1 reads SGHVS; CDR2 reads FNYEAQ. The ends were cut back, 3 bases at V and 4 bases at J, with 12 bases in the middle. This CDR3 region has 14 residues. CDR3 residues: CASSLGTGTETQYF. DNA of the CDR3: TGTGCCAGCAGCTTGGGGACTGGGACAGAGACCCAGTACTTC.

The chain couples TRBV28 to TRBJ1-3; a possible D gene is TRBD1 (5 bases). The CDR3 runs to 15 residues. With 6 bases removed from V and 0 bases from J, the gap between germline ends came to 12 bases. Per the germline V gene, CDR1 is MDHEN and CDR2 is SYDVKM. The CDR3 sequence: CASRTAKVSGNTIYF. In DNA form, the CDR3 reads TGTGCCAGCAGGACAGCAAAAGTCTCTGGAAACACCATATATTTT.

The V call is TRBV7-9, the J call TRBJ2-7; D is undetermined. The V end was cut by 5 bases, the J end by 4 bases, with 9 bases between. The CDR3 length is 12 residues. Germline assignment: CDR1 SEHNR and CDR2 FQNEAQ (reference sequence). CDR3: CASSNHYYEQYF. CDR3 in DNA: TGTGCCAGCAGCAACCATTATTACGAGCAGTACTTC. The complete variable domain, with remaining parts taken from reference TRBV7-9 and TRBJ2-7, reads DTGVSQNPRHKITKRGQNVTFRCDPISEHNRLYWYRQTLGQGPEFLTYFQNEAQLEKSRLLSDRFSAERPKGSFSTLEIQRTEQGDSAMYLCASSNHYYEQYFGPGTRLTVT.

The chain is built from TRBV29-1 and TRBJ1-1; 8 bases match TRBD1. CDR3 length equals 12 residues. V trimming: 5 bases; J trimming: 7 bases; junction bases outside the gene matches: 6. CDR1 SQVTM and CDR2 ANQGSEA come from the germline V gene. CDR3 loop: CSVRQGAHEAFF. In nucleotides, the CDR3 is TGCAGCGTTAGGCAGGGGGCTCATGAAGCTTTCTTT.

The genes are TRBV9 and TRBJ1-3, with TRBD1 as a possible D gene (6 bases). V shed 3 bases and J shed 0 bases, with 10 bases lying between them. CDR3 size: 15 residues. The germline CDR1 and CDR2 sequences are SGDLS and YYNGEE. This CDR3 is CASSGQALSGNTIYF. CDR3 sequence (DNA): TGTGCCAGCAGCGGACAGGCGCTCTCTGGAAACACCATATATTTT.

The rearrangement links TRBV7-2 to TRBJ1-2; no clear D. This CDR3 contains 11 residues. CDR1 and CDR2 from the germline V gene are SGHTA and FQGNSA. Trimming took off 8 bases at V and 8 bases at J, with 12 bases between the two ends. The CDR3 nucleotides read TGTGCCAGCGGAACTGTGGGGGGCTACACCTTC. Amino acid sequence: CASGTVGGYTF.

The chain has TRBV19 and TRBJ1-3, with a weak D call TRBD1 (5 bases). Germline V CDR1 and CDR2: LNHDA, SQIVND (reference sequence). CDR3 size: 16 residues. V was cut by 2 bases and J by 0 bases, with 11 bases left in between. This chain's CDR3 is CASSIRRDRSGNTIYF. The CDR3, as DNA: TGTGCCAGTAGTATAAGAAGGGACCGCTCTGGAAACACCATATATTTT.

The sample holds one count of this clone. The V call is TRBV30, the J call TRBJ2-1; a possible D gene is TRBD1 (6 bases). The CDR3 extends over 14 amino acids. V was cut by 0 bases and J by 6 bases, with 12 bases left in between. The germline V gene has CDR1 GTSNPN and CDR2 SVGIG (reference sequence). This chain's CDR3 is CAWSVHEGVNEQFF. The CDR3 DNA reads TGTGCCTGGAGTGTACATGAGGGGGTCAATGAGCAGTTCTTC.

This clone was picked up many times. This chain links TRBV2 with TRBJ2-1; the match to TRBD1 covers 9 bases. The CDR3 is 14 amino acids. Losses at the gene ends were 7 bases for V and 4 bases for J; bases not matched to a gene: 5. CDR1 and CDR2 from the germline V gene are SNHLY and FYNNEI. For the CDR3, the DNA is TGTGCCAGCACCCCGGGACAGGGTTACAATGAGCAGTTCTTC. This codes for CASTPGQGYNEQFF. The complete variable domain, with remaining parts taken from reference TRBV2 and TRBJ2-1, reads EPEVTQTPSHQVTQMGQEVILRCVPISNHLYFYWYRQILGQKVEFLVSFYNNEISEKSEIFDDQFSVERPDGSNFTLKIRSTKLEDSAMYFCASTPGQGYNEQFFGPGTRLTVL.

Points on this clone: With a much larger clone just one base away, this may be a read error. V usage is TRBV11-2 and J usage is TRBJ2-7; 10 nucleotides agree with TRBD1. From germline, CDR1 is SGHAT and CDR2 FQNNGV. There are 14 residues in the CDR3. Losses at the gene ends were 5 bases for V and 4 bases for J; bases not matched to a gene: 5. The CDR3 bases are TGTGCCAGCAGCCGGGGACAGGGGACGTACGAGCAGTACTTC. It yields the protein CASSRGQGTYEQYF.